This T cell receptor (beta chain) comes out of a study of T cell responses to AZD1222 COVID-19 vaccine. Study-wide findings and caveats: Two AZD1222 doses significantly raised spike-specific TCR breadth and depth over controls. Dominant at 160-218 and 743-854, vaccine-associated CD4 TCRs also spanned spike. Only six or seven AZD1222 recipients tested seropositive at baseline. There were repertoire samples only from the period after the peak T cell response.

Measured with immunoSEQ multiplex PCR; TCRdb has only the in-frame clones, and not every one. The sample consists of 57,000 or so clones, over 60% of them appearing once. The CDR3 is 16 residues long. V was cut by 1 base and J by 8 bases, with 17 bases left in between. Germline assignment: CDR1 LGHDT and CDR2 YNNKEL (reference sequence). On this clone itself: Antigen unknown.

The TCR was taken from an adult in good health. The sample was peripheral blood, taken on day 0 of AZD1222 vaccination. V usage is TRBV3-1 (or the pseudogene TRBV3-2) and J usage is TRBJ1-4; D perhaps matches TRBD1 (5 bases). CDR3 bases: TGTGCCAGCAGCCAAGTGGGGGACGGGCTCTCGGAAAAACTGTTTTTT. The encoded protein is CASSQVGDGLSEKLFF.